Shown below are 24 T cell receptor beta chains from a single sample sequenced in a study of STAT5B mutations in CD4+ large granular lymphocyte leukemia. The method was immunoSEQ multiplex PCR; TCRdb's version includes in-frame clones alone and lacks a portion of them. The table lists over 30,000 clones, 76% of them singletons, with approximately 6.4% in the top ten. Source material: CD4+ T cells from blood buffy coats. The receptor source for this set is a human donor in good health.

This sequence joins TRBV20-1 and TRBJ1-1; D remains unclear. The CDR3 contains 11 residues. The V end was cut by 6 bases, the J end by 4 bases, with 9 bases between. Germline V gives CDR1 DFQATT, CDR2 SNEGSKA (reference sequence). Here the CDR3 reads CSAQSITEAFF. The CDR3, as DNA: TGCAGTGCCCAATCTATCACTGAAGCTTTCTTT.

This clone was recorded a few times. V is TRBV7-7 and J is TRBJ2-2, with 7 bases identical to TRBD2. The CDR3 has 17 amino acids. Germline lookup yields CDR1 SSHAT and CDR2 FNYEAQ (reference sequence). J gave up 4 bases and V 3 bases, and 11 bases lay outside the gene matches. The CDR3 loop is CASSFNLGLGRTGELFF. DNA of the CDR3: TGTGCCAGCAGCTTCAACCTCGGACTAGGTCGCACCGGGGAGCTGTTTTTT.

The genes are TRBV7-9 and TRBJ2-7; D is unresolved. The length of the CDR3 is 13 residues. Germline V gene lookup returns CDR1 SEHNR and CDR2 FQNEAQ (reference sequence). V was cut by 5 bases and J by 10 bases, with 18 bases left in between. Here the CDR3 reads CASSPERPVIQYF. CDR3 DNA sequence: TGTGCCAGCAGCCCAGAGAGGCCAGTGATTCAGTACTTC.

CDR3 protein: CASSISSGLWVDTQYF. CDR3 coding DNA: TGTGCCAGTAGTATCTCGTCGGGTCTCTGGGTGGATACGCAGTATTTT. The rearrangement links TRBV19 to TRBJ2-3, with D unclear. Germline loops: CDR1 LNHDA, CDR2 SQIVND (reference sequence). This CDR3 has 16 amino acids. The V end lost 3 bases, the J end lost 6 bases, and 19 bases lay between the germline ends. Full variable domain (remainder filled in from reference TRBV19 and TRBJ2-3): DGGITQSPKYLFRKEGQNVTLSCEQNLNHDAMYWYRQDPGQGLRLIYYSQIVNDFQKGDIAEGYSVSREKKESFPLTVTSAQKNPTAFYLCASSISSGLWVDTQYFGPGTRLTVL.

CDR3 sequence reads: CASSQGSRPYF. CDR3 nucleotides: TGTGCCAGCAGCCAGGGGAGTCGACCGTACTTC. This chain connects TRBV14 to TRBJ2-7, with D possibly being TRBD2 (5 bases). V lost 3 bases to trimming and J lost 12 bases, with 12 bases between them. This CDR3 has 11 residues. Germline loops: CDR1 SGHDN, CDR2 FVKESK.

The chain links TRBV7-7 to TRBJ1-1; D is possibly TRBD1 (6 bases). This CDR3 comprises 14 residues. From germline, CDR1 is SSHAT and CDR2 FNYEAQ (reference sequence). Trimming took off 5 bases at V and 7 bases at J, with 17 bases between the two ends. The CDR3 nucleotides read TGTGCCAGCAGCCCCCTGGGCGGACAGAGTGAAGCTTTCTTT. This codes for CASSPLGGQSEAFF.

This clone showed up just a few times. The chain's CDR3 is CASSRYIMNTEAFF. The CDR3 region has the DNA TGTGCCAGCAGTCGGTACATCATGAACACTGAAGCTTTCTTT. The V and J genes are TRBV9 and TRBJ1-1; D ambiguous. CDR1 SGDLS and CDR2 YYNGEE come from the germline V gene. Trimming removed 5 bases from V and 0 bases from J, with 11 bases in between. The CDR3 spans 14 residues.

This clone was counted only a few times. V usage is TRBV5-1 and J usage is TRBJ1-5, with 7 bases matching TRBD1. The CDR3 sequence is 13 residues long. From germline, CDR1 is SGHRS and CDR2 YFSETQ. Unmatched junction bases numbered 2, after V lost 4 bases and J lost 4 bases. The CDR3 nucleotides read TGCGCCAGCAGCCTACAGGGGAATCAGCCCCAGCATTTT. Translation: CASSLQGNQPQHF.

This chain uses TRBV9 with TRBJ1-4, with TRBD1 as a possible D gene (6 bases). In germline, CDR1 is SGDLS, CDR2 YYNGEE. Trimming shortened V by 1 base and J by 7 bases, and 17 bases separated the two germline ends. The CDR3 loop spans 16 amino acids. The CDR3 loop reads CASSVSLGAWGEKLFF. The CDR3 region has the DNA TGTGCCAGCAGCGTATCACTGGGGGCCTGGGGTGAAAAACTGTTTTTT. The complete variable domain, with remaining parts taken from reference TRBV9 and TRBJ1-4, reads DSGVTQTPKHLITATGQRVTLRCSPRSGDLSVYWYQQSLDQGLQFLIQYYNGEERAKGNILERFSAQQFPDLHSELNLSSLELGDSALYFCASSVSLGAWGEKLFFGSGTQLSVL.

Remarks on this clone: One end of the junction does not line up with germline, which may come from a read error. The chain has TRBV11-2 and TRBJ2-7; 7 bases map to TRBD1. The length of the CDR3 is 13 residues. Germline CDR1 is SGHAT and CDR2 is FQNNGV. CDR3 DNA sequence: TGTGCCAGCAGATTAGGCGACAGGGAAGTTTTGTACTTC. Translated: CASRLGDREVLYF.

This clone was observed a few times. The chain carries TRBV2 and TRBJ1-4; a possible D gene is TRBD1 (5 bases). Trimming removed 8 bases at V and 7 bases at J, with 20 bases between. Germline CDR1 SNHLY, CDR2 FYNNEI. This CDR3 contains 15 residues. CDR3 amino acids: CASEWGGSLSEKLFF. The DNA for the CDR3 is TGTGCCAGCGAGTGGGGGGGATCTCTAAGTGAAAAACTGTTTTTT.

This chain links TRBV27 with TRBJ2-1; 12 bases are shared with TRBD2. V trimming: 3 bases; J trimming: 13 bases; junction bases outside the gene matches: 13. Germline V CDR1 and CDR2: MNHEY, SMNVEV (reference sequence). This CDR3 spans 16 amino acids. The CDR3 region has the DNA TGTGCCAGCAGTTTCATACTGTCTAGCGGGGGGGCCTTTCAGTTCTTC. Protein: CASSFILSSGGAFQFF.

The sample holds one count of this clone. V and J are TRBV10-3 and TRBJ2-5; weak D call: TRBD1 (5 bases). The DNA matches TRBJ2-7 better at its end, which makes the J call doubtful. Germline CDR1 ENHRY, CDR2 SYGVKD. The CDR3 covers 13 residues. The CDR3 bases are TGTGCCATCAGCCCCCTGGACAAGGACGAGCAGTACTTC. The encoded protein is CAISPLDKDEQYF.

This clone has just a few counts. One end of the junction varies from germline; a read error may be responsible. The chain employs TRBV9 and TRBJ1-1; D unresolved. The germline V gene has CDR1 SGDLS and CDR2 YYNGEE. The CDR3 is made up of 14 amino acids. CDR3 in DNA: TGTGCCAGCAACGTAGGTCCCGTGGGCACTGAAGCTTTCTTT. It encodes CASNVGPVGTEAFF.

The chain joins TRBV18 to TRBJ1-2, with D perhaps matching TRBD1 (5 bases). The CDR3 covers 14 residues. The V gene's germline CDR1 is KGHSH and CDR2 LQKENI. Trimming removed 6 bases from V and 0 bases from J, with 11 bases in between. As DNA, the CDR3 is TGTGCCAGCTCGTCGGACACTTCTAACTATGGCTACACCTTC. Residues: CASSSDTSNYGYTF.

The genes are TRBV15 and TRBJ1-5; D is unresolved. V lost 0 bases and J lost 6, with 15 bases in between. The CDR3 sequence is 16 residues long. Germline CDR1 LNHNV, CDR2 YYDKDF (reference sequence). The CDR3 region has the DNA TGTGCCACCAGCAGAGAATTGGCCGAGAGGGTTCAGCCCCAGCATTTT. Its protein is CATSRELAERVQPQHF.

V and J are TRBV18 and TRBJ1-5, with a weak D call TRBD1 (6 bases). Germline V gene sequence: CDR1 KGHSH, CDR2 LQKENI. The V end lost 5 bases, the J end lost 4 bases, and 9 bases lay between the germline ends. CDR3 length equals 13 residues. The CDR3 sequence: CASSTDSNQPQHF. The DNA of the CDR3 is TGTGCCAGCTCAACGGACAGTAATCAGCCCCAGCATTTT.

This chain links TRBV7-9 with TRBJ1-2, with TRBD1 as a possible D gene (6 bases). V lost 3 bases to trimming and J lost 5 bases, with 16 bases between them. Germline loops: CDR1 SEHNR, CDR2 FQNEAQ (reference sequence). The CDR3 runs 15 residues. The CDR3 protein is CASSLDRATSYGYTF. In nucleotides, the CDR3 is TGTGCCAGCAGCTTGGACAGAGCAACATCGTATGGCTACACCTTC.

About this clone itself: Since the CDR3 does not end with the conserved phenylalanine or tryptophan, this likely comes from a read error. Because the CDR3's place on the DNA is in doubt, the DNA is left out and the CDR3 is given as listed by TCRdb. The genes are TRBV12-2 and TRBJ2-4. TRBV12-2 is listed as a pseudogene. Counting both end residues, the CDR3 totals 10 amino acids. This CDR3 is CASRLGSAFL.

The CDR3 nucleotides read TGTGCCAGCAGCTCATCCAGGGACAGGGGTCCCAATGAGCAGTTCTTC. This encodes CASSSSRDRGPNEQFF. The V call is TRBV5-4, the J call TRBJ2-1; 10 positions agree with TRBD1. V gave up 3 bases and J gave up 6 bases; unmatched junction bases: 9. The CDR3 spans 16 residues. Germline assignment: CDR1 SGHNT and CDR2 YYREEE (reference sequence).

This chain joins TRBV7-2 and TRBJ2-5; 8 bases are shared with TRBD2. CDR1 SGHTA and CDR2 FQGNSA come from the germline V gene. CDR3 length: 16 residues. J was trimmed by 5 bases and V by 1 base; bases with no gene match: 9. CDR3 residues: CASSLVGTGGQETQYF. The CDR3 bases are TGTGCCAGCAGCTTAGTCGGAACGGGGGGGCAGGAGACCCAGTACTTC. Supplemented by reference TRBV7-2 and TRBJ2-5, the full variable domain reads GAGVSQSPSNKVTEKGKDVELRCDPISGHTALYWYRQSLGQGLEFLIYFQGNSAPDKSGLPSDRFSAERTGGSVSTLTIQRTQQEDSAVYLCASSLVGTGGQETQYFGPGTRLLVL.

The rearrangement uses TRBV5-4 and TRBJ2-5; the D gene could be TRBD1 or TRBD2 (5 bases each). Between the trimmed V and J ends, which lost 3 bases and 5 bases, there was a span of 17 bases. Per the germline V gene, CDR1 is SGHNT and CDR2 is YYREEE (reference sequence). This CDR3 is 15 amino acids long. The CDR3, as DNA: TGTGCCAGCAGCTCGGGGCTCGGCCAAAGGGAGACCCAGTACTTC. Its translation is CASSSGLGQRETQYF. Based on the CDR3 plus reference TRBV5-4 and TRBJ2-5, the full variable domain is ETGVTQSPTHLIKTRGQQVTLRCSSQSGHNTVSWYQQALGQGPQFIFQYYREEENGRGNFPPRFSGLQFPNYSSELNVNALELDDSALYLCASSSGLGQRETQYFGPGTRLLVL.

This rearrangement joins TRBV4-3 to TRBJ2-1; D might be TRBD2 (6 bases). This CDR3 has 15 residues. Germline CDR1 is LGHNA and CDR2 is YSLEER. Deletions cut 8 bases from V and 8 bases from J, with 22 bases between. The CDR3 is CASRDTGTAVDEQFF. Here the CDR3 DNA reads TGCGCCAGCCGAGACACGGGGACTGCGGTCGATGAGCAGTTCTTC.

The rearrangement joins TRBV5-1 to TRBJ2-7; 9 bases map to TRBD1. Trimming cost V 4 bases and J 2 bases; bases outside gene matches: 7. Germline-derived CDR1 and CDR2 are SGHRS and YFSETQ. The CDR3 is made up of 15 amino acids. The CDR3 loop is CASSLGDRAAYEQYF. CDR3 nucleotide sequence: TGCGCCAGCAGCCTGGGGGACAGGGCCGCCTACGAGCAGTACTTC.